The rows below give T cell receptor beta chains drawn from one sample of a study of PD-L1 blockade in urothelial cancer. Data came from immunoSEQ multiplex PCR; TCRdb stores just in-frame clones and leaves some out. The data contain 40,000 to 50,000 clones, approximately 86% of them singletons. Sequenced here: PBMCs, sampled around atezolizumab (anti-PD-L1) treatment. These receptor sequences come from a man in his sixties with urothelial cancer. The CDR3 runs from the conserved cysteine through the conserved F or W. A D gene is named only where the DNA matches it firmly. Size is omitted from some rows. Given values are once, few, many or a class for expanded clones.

CDR3 protein: CASSSYGGGGDTQYF
CDR3 DNA: TGTGCCAGCAGCTCCTATGGCGGGGGGGGTGATACGCAGTATTTT
J gene: TRBJ2-3
D gene: TRBD2
clone size: NA
V gene: TRBV5-6

CDR3 protein: CASSFGRGLGQPQHF
CDR3 DNA: TGTGCCAGCAGTTTTGGCAGGGGGCTGGGTCAGCCCCAGCATTTT
J gene: TRBJ1-5
D gene: TRBD1
clone size: NA
V gene: TRBV27

CDR3 protein: CASSDFGGLTSGGTSTDTQYF
CDR3 DNA: TGTGCCAGCAGTGATTTTGGGGGGCTCACTAGCGGGGGGACCAGCACAGATACGCAGTATTTT
J gene: TRBJ2-3
D gene: TRBD2
clone size: NA
V gene: TRBV2

CDR3 protein: CASSYRGNLLAGYTF
CDR3 DNA: TGCGCCAGCAGCTACAGGGGGAACCTTCTAGCTGGCTACACCTTC
J gene: TRBJ1-2
D gene: TRBD1
clone size: NA
V gene: TRBV4-1

CDR3 protein: CASSRTSGGQYGQFF
CDR3 DNA: TGTGCCAGCAGCCGGACTAGCGGGGGACAATATGGGCAGTTCTTC
J gene: TRBJ2-1
D gene: TRBD2
clone size: few
V gene: TRBV11-2

CDR3 protein: CASSEIVELGGNNEQYF
CDR3 DNA: TGTGCCAGCAGTGAAATAGTTGAGCTGGGAGGGAACAACGAGCAGTACTTC
J gene: TRBJ2-7
D gene: TRBD2
clone size: NA
V gene: TRBV6-1

CDR3 protein: CASSLVSGGNTIYF
CDR3 DNA: TGCGCCAGCAGCTTGGTCTCCGGGGGAAACACCATATATTTT
J gene: TRBJ1-3
D gene: NA
clone size: NA
V gene: TRBV5-1

CDR3 protein: CASSNKRGAYNEQFF
CDR3 DNA: TGTGCCAGCAGCAACAAGCGGGGGGCCTACAATGAGCAGTTCTTC
J gene: TRBJ2-1
D gene: TRBD2
clone size: NA
V gene: TRBV7-3

CDR3 protein: CASSQTGGNQPQHF
CDR3 DNA: TGCGCCAGCAGCCAAACCGGGGGGAATCAGCCCCAGCATTTT
J gene: TRBJ1-5
D gene: NA
clone size: NA
V gene: TRBV4-3

CDR3 protein: CASSLSMGLAGGETQYF
CDR3 DNA: TGTGCCAGCAGCCTCTCCATGGGACTAGCGGGGGGAGAGACCCAGTACTTC
J gene: TRBJ2-5
D gene: TRBD2
clone size: NA
V gene: TRBV7-9

CDR3 protein: CASSWRGGANVLTF
CDR3 DNA: TGTGCCAGCAGTTGGCGGGGGGGGGCCAACGTCCTGACTTTC
J gene: TRBJ2-6
D gene: TRBD2
clone size: NA
V gene: TRBV6-6

CDR3 protein: CASSVDPGAGGKAFF
CDR3 DNA: TGTGCCAGCAGCGTAGACCCTGGGGCAGGGGGGAAAGCTTTCTTT
J gene: TRBJ1-1
D gene: TRBD1
clone size: NA
V gene: TRBV9

CDR3 protein: CASSYSLLEGPFYEQYF
CDR3 DNA: TGTGCCAGCAGTTACTCCTTGCTGGAGGGTCCCTTCTACGAGCAGTACTTC
J gene: TRBJ2-7
D gene: NA
clone size: once
V gene: TRBV6-7

CDR3 protein: CASSVGAINYEQYF
CDR3 DNA: TGTGCCAGCAGCGTAGGAGCCATCAACTACGAGCAGTACTTC
J gene: TRBJ2-7
D gene: NA
clone size: NA
V gene: TRBV9

CDR3 protein: CASSLGMGQGSHNEQFF
CDR3 DNA: TGCGCCAGCAGCTTGGGAATGGGACAGGGATCCCACAATGAGCAGTTCTTC
J gene: TRBJ2-1
D gene: TRBD1
clone size: NA
V gene: TRBV5-1

CDR3 protein: CASSPRGIEAFF
CDR3 DNA: TGTGCCAGCAGCCCCCGAGGGATTGAAGCTTTCTTT
J gene: TRBJ1-1
D gene: NA
clone size: NA
V gene: TRBV11-2

CDR3 protein: CASSARPWGTGKNIQYF
CDR3 DNA: TGTGCCAGCAGCGCCCGGCCCTGGGGGACAGGCAAAAACATTCAGTACTTC
J gene: TRBJ2-4
D gene: TRBD1
clone size: NA
V gene: TRBV9

CDR3 protein: CASSVAGGGLYGYTF
CDR3 DNA: TGTGCCAGCAGCGTAGCCGGTGGAGGACTTTATGGCTACACCTTC
J gene: TRBJ1-2
D gene: NA
clone size: NA
V gene: TRBV9

CDR3 protein: CASSPRLSGAEETQYF
CDR3 DNA: TGTGCCAGCAGCCCGAGGCTTTCAGGGGCAGAGGAGACCCAGTACTTC
J gene: TRBJ2-5
D gene: NA
clone size: NA
V gene: TRBV11-3

CDR3 protein: CASARLTYDRITEAFF
CDR3 DNA: TGTGCCAGCGCGCGCCTTACCTATGATAGAATTACTGAAGCTTTCTTT
J gene: TRBJ1-1
D gene: NA
clone size: NA
V gene: TRBV14

CDR3 protein: CASRRWTGDYNSPLHF
CDR3 DNA: TGCGCCAGCCGTCGCTGGACAGGGGATTATAATTCACCCCTCCACTTT
J gene: TRBJ1-6
D gene: TRBD1
clone size: NA
V gene: TRBV5-1

CDR3 protein: CASSLEATVYGYTF
CDR3 DNA: TGTGCCAGCAGCTTGGAGGCCACTGTCTATGGCTACACCTTC
J gene: TRBJ1-2
D gene: NA
clone size: NA
V gene: TRBV7-2